The 24 T cell receptor beta chains listed next were all sequenced from one sample in a study of T cell responses to AZD1222 COVID-19 vaccine. The assay was immunoSEQ multiplex PCR, and TCRdb's table has in-frame clones only and misses some. The table has over 150,000 clones, around nine tenths seen once; the top ten hold about 1%. Material: peripheral blood, obtained 28 days after the second AZD1222 dose. Receptors originate from an adult who received the AZD1222 COVID-19 vaccine.

This clone was detected only once. This sequence joins TRBV27 and TRBJ2-6, with D perhaps TRBD1 or TRBD2 (5 bases each). Trimming took off 6 bases at V and 1 base at J, with 19 bases between the two ends. The CDR3 loop spans 18 amino acids. Germline loops: CDR1 MNHEY, CDR2 SMNVEV (reference sequence). The CDR3 reads CASRNLGAYGSGANVLTF. The CDR3 bases are TGTGCCAGCAGAAATCTCGGGGCCTACGGATCTGGGGCCAACGTCCTGACTTTC.

The rearrangement uses TRBV6-5 and TRBJ1-1, with D possibly TRBD1 on 6 matching bases. V shed 6 bases and J shed 5 bases, with 16 bases lying between them. CDR3 length: 14 residues. CDR1 and CDR2 (germline): MNHEY, SVGAGI. DNA for the CDR3: TGTGCCAGCAGCCTAAGGTCCGGGACAACTGAAGCTTTCTTT. This translates into CASSLRSGTTEAFF.

The chain uses TRBV13 and TRBJ1-3; the D is unclear. V shed 6 bases and J shed 0 bases, with 12 bases lying between them. This CDR3 has 15 amino acids. Looked up from germline, CDR1 is PRHDT and CDR2 is FYEKMQ (reference sequence). The CDR3 nucleotides are TGTGCCAGCAGACAGATAAAAACCTCTGGAAACACCATATATTTT. Translation gives CASRQIKTSGNTIYF.

This clone showed up just once. This chain links TRBV12-5 with TRBJ2-7; 9 bases are a match to TRBD1. Per the germline V gene, CDR1 is LGHNT and CDR2 is FRNRAP. The CDR3 is made up of 13 amino acids. Trimming at V came to 6 bases and at J to 4 bases, leaving 4 bases not matched to a gene. DNA of the CDR3: TGTGCTAGTGGGAGCGACAGGGGGTACGAGCAGTACTTC. It codes for CASGSDRGYEQYF.

This chain joins TRBV19 and TRBJ2-1; TRBD1 matches 9 bases. In germline, CDR1 is LNHDA, CDR2 SQIVND (reference sequence). J gave up 8 bases and V 2 bases, and 10 bases lay outside the gene matches. The CDR3 consists of 16 residues. The DNA for the CDR3 is TGTGCCAGTAGTATACTATCGGACAGGGGTGTAGATGAGCAGTTCTTC. Protein product: CASSILSDRGVDEQFF.

V gene TRBV14 combines with J gene TRBJ2-7, with 11 bases matching TRBD2. The CDR3 sequence is 14 residues long. V lost 5 bases to trimming and J lost 6 bases; unmatched junction nucleotides: 6. Germline V gene lookup returns CDR1 SGHDN and CDR2 FVKESK. The CDR3 loop is CASSVVLAGGEQYF. CDR3 DNA sequence: TGTGCCAGCAGCGTAGTCCTAGCGGGGGGCGAGCAGTACTTC.

This chain joins TRBV3-1 (or the pseudogene TRBV3-2) and TRBJ2-4, with TRBD1 as a possible D gene (7 bases). This CDR3 is built from 13 residues. Trimming stripped 0 bases from V and 15 bases from J, with 15 bases between. From germline, CDR1 is LGHDT and CDR2 YNNKEL (reference sequence). The CDR3 reads CASSQEGGGARYF. Here the CDR3 DNA reads TGTGCCAGCAGCCAAGAAGGAGGGGGCGCGCGGTACTTC.

The chain is built from TRBV12-3 or TRBV12-4 and TRBJ2-7, with no clear D. The germline V and J ends were trimmed by 3 bases and 2 bases, with 8 bases remaining between them. The CDR3 is 13 residues long. The CDR3 sequence is CASSFIQTYEQYF. The DNA for the CDR3 is TGTGCCAGCAGTTTTATACAAACCTACGAGCAGTACTTC.

The chain recombines TRBV11-2 with TRBJ2-2; 7 bases align to TRBD2. Trimming cost V 4 bases and J 6 bases; bases outside gene matches: 17. The CDR3 has 18 amino acids. Germline V gives CDR1 SGHAT, CDR2 FQNNGV. The CDR3: CASSSRIESGEFAGELFF. The CDR3 nucleotides read TGTGCCAGCAGCTCTAGAATCGAGAGCGGGGAGTTTGCCGGGGAGCTGTTTTTT. Full variable domain (remainder filled in from reference TRBV11-2 and TRBJ2-2): EAGVAQSPRYKIIEKRQSVAFWCNPISGHATLYWYQQILGQGPKLLIQFQNNGVVDDSQLPKDRFSAERLKGVDSTLKIQPAKLEDSAVYLCASSSRIESGEFAGELFFGEGSRLTVL.

V usage is TRBV4-2 and J usage is TRBJ2-2; tentatively, D is TRBD2 (7 bases). The CDR3 has 16 amino acids. The germline gives CDR1 LGHNA, CDR2 YNFKEQ. Trimming took 5 bases from V and 3 from J, leaving 16 bases between them. The CDR3 DNA follows: TGTGCCAGCAGCAACGAGGGGGGGCGGGACACCGGGGAGCTGTTTTTT. This encodes CASSNEGGRDTGELFF.

This chain connects TRBV18 to TRBJ2-3; D unclear. From germline, CDR1 is KGHSH and CDR2 LQKENI. Trimming left V 6 bases short and J 4 bases short, with 17 bases between. This CDR3 comprises 15 residues. The CDR3 loop reads CASSPRRDFADTQYF. CDR3 sequence (DNA): TGTGCCAGCTCCCCTAGGCGCGATTTCGCAGATACGCAGTATTTT.

The chain links TRBV5-5 to TRBJ1-1, with 7 bases that match TRBD1. Germline trimming cut 3 bases from V and 4 bases from J; bases unmatched to any gene: 12. CDR1 is SGHKS, CDR2 YYEKEE, per germline (reference sequence). The CDR3 length is 16 residues. CDR3: CASSSRSGAGGTEAFF. The DNA of the CDR3 is TGTGCCAGCAGCTCGAGGTCCGGGGCAGGGGGCACTGAAGCTTTCTTT.

The rearrangement joins TRBV11-2 to TRBJ2-2; D might be TRBD1 (5 bases). CDR3 length: 14 amino acids. Germline CDR1 and CDR2: SGHAT and FQNNGV. Between the trimmed V and J ends, which lost 4 bases and 6 bases, there was a span of 12 bases. CDR3 residues: CASSSKAGSGELFF. The DNA for the CDR3 is TGTGCCAGCAGCTCCAAGGCAGGGTCCGGGGAGCTGTTTTTT.

V and J are TRBV27 and TRBJ2-5; D is perhaps TRBD2 (6 bases). CDR1 is MNHEY and CDR2 is SMNVEV in the germline V gene (reference sequence). V lost 6 bases and J 4 bases, leaving 9 bases between the germline ends. The CDR3 extends over 12 amino acids. The CDR3, as DNA: TGTGCCAGCAGCCACGGGGGAGAGACCCAGTACTTC. Translation: CASSHGGETQYF.

The genes are TRBV7-2 and TRBJ1-1; D not resolved. V dropped 1 base and J dropped 11 bases, with 14 bases sitting between them. The CDR3 is 13 residues long. Germline V gene sequence: CDR1 SGHTA, CDR2 FQGNSA. CDR3 in amino acids: CASSLGRLGGAFF. Written as DNA, the CDR3 is TGTGCCAGCAGCTTAGGGAGGCTTGGTGGGGCTTTCTTT.

The CDR3 reads CASSFDRTPSPLHF. The CDR3 bases are TGTGCCAGCAGCTTCGACAGGACCCCTTCACCCCTCCACTTT. The chain uses TRBV5-8 and TRBJ1-6; perhaps TRBD1 as D (6 bases). The V gene lost 2 bases and the J gene lost 9 bases, with 12 bases spanning the gap. Germline CDR1 is SGHTS and CDR2 is YDEGEE. The CDR3 covers 14 residues.

V gene TRBV11-2 combines with J gene TRBJ1-2; perhaps TRBD1 as D (6 bases). V was shortened by 5 bases and J by 0 bases, with 19 bases between the two germline ends. Germline-derived CDR1 and CDR2 are SGHAT and FQNNGV. The length of the CDR3 is 17 residues. The CDR3 reads CASSPIRGRTANYGYTF. The CDR3 DNA reads TGTGCCAGCAGCCCCATTAGGGGCAGGACAGCTAACTATGGCTACACCTTC. Full variable domain (remainder filled in from reference TRBV11-2 and TRBJ1-2): EAGVAQSPRYKIIEKRQSVAFWCNPISGHATLYWYQQILGQGPKLLIQFQNNGVVDDSQLPKDRFSAERLKGVDSTLKIQPAKLEDSAVYLCASSPIRGRTANYGYTFGSGTRLTVV.

The J gene is TRBJ1-2, the V gene TRBV10-1; weak D call: TRBD1 (5 bases). V was trimmed by 5 bases and J by 6 bases, leaving 19 bases between them. The germline V gene encodes CDR1 WNHNN and CDR2 SYGVQD (reference sequence). The CDR3 sequence is 15 residues long. CDR3 DNA sequence: TGCGCCAGCAGTCCCCGGGGGAAGGAAATGGATGGCTACACCTTC. Translation gives CASSPRGKEMDGYTF.

The rearrangement uses TRBV20-1 and TRBJ2-7; D gene ambiguous. CDR1 and CDR2 (germline): DFQATT, SNEGSKA (reference sequence). The CDR3 has 11 amino acids. Trimming took 3 bases from V and 8 from J, leaving 11 bases between them. The CDR3 DNA sequence: TGCAGTGCTAGCTACCCGGATAAGCAGTACTTC. Translated, it gives CSASYPDKQYF.

This rearrangement joins TRBV11-2 to TRBJ2-7; maybe TRBD2 (6 bases). This CDR3 has 15 residues. V dropped 5 bases and J dropped 4 bases, with 18 bases sitting between them. The V gene's germline CDR1 is SGHAT and CDR2 FQNNGV. The chain's CDR3 is CASSLPGLKAYEQYF. The CDR3 DNA is TGTGCCAGCAGCCTGCCGGGACTCAAAGCATACGAGCAGTACTTC.

This chain connects TRBV5-4 to TRBJ1-2; 10 bases match TRBD1. Unmatched junction bases numbered 7, after V lost 4 bases and J lost 1 base. The CDR3 spans 16 residues. Germline V lookup: CDR1 SGHNT, CDR2 YYREEE (reference sequence). In nucleotides, the CDR3 is TGTGCCAGCAGCCCGACAGGGGGCCTAGATAACTATGGCTACACCTTC. Encoded protein: CASSPTGGLDNYGYTF.

A word on this clone: An end of the junction differs from the germline gene, which may be a read error. The rearrangement links TRBV2 to TRBJ1-2; D is ambiguous. Germline V CDR1 and CDR2: SNHLY, FYNNEI. The CDR3 has 14 residues. The CDR3 DNA follows: TGCGCCAGCAGTGAATCCCAGGAGAACTATGGCTACACCTTC. Translated, it gives CASSESQENYGYTF.

The chain is built from TRBV14 and TRBJ1-5; D is undetermined. The germline V gene has CDR1 SGHDN and CDR2 FVKESK. The germline V and J ends were trimmed by 1 base and 4 bases, with 5 bases remaining between them. The CDR3 covers 13 residues. CDR3 sequence: CASSQAGNQPQHF. Here the CDR3 DNA reads TGTGCCAGCAGCCAAGCCGGGAATCAGCCCCAGCATTTT.

V and J are TRBV7-9 and TRBJ2-5; 9 nucleotides agree with TRBD1. Trimming removed 5 bases from V and 5 bases from J; junction bases left unmatched: 9. The CDR3 totals 15 residues. Per the germline V gene, CDR1 is SEHNR and CDR2 is FQNEAQ (reference sequence). The CDR3 is CASSQTGGTHETQYF. CDR3 in DNA: TGTGCCAGCAGCCAGACAGGGGGGACTCACGAGACCCAGTACTTC.